These 22 T cell receptor beta chains share one sample of origin, sequenced in a study of CD8 T cells in Susac syndrome. An input of 0.5 to 1 ug of RNA was subjected to reverse transcription using random hexamers. Via MiXCR, TCRdb re-called the immunoSEQ multiplex PCR reads, giving one row per CDR3 protein. The sample includes 110,000 or so distinct CDR3 sequences, approximately 94% of them seen just once. The sample taken for sequencing was CD4+ T cells from PBMCs. These receptor sequences come from a human donor in good health.

The chain couples TRBV2 to TRBJ2-6; no reliable D call. The germline V and J ends were trimmed by 6 bases and 0 bases, with 6 bases remaining between them. The CDR3 runs 14 residues. From germline, CDR1 is SNHLY and CDR2 FYNNEI. The CDR3 coding sequence is TGTGCCAGCAGGGTCTACTCTGGGGCCAACGTCCTGACTTTC. Protein sequence: CASRVYSGANVLTF.

This clonotype has only one observation. The chain employs TRBV15 and TRBJ2-7; 13 bases match TRBD2. The CDR3 extends over 15 amino acids. Germline loops: CDR1 LNHNV, CDR2 YYDKDF (reference sequence). V trimming: 3 bases; J trimming: 3 bases; junction bases outside the gene matches: 2. DNA for the CDR3: TGTGCCACCAGCAGTTGGACTAGCGGGAGCTACGAGCAGTACTTC. Amino acids: CATSSWTSGSYEQYF.

V and J are TRBV6-2 or TRBV6-3 and TRBJ1-1; D gene ambiguous. Germline lookup yields CDR1 MNHEY and CDR2 SVGEGT. Trimming took 5 bases from V and 4 from J, leaving 8 bases between them. The CDR3 is 12 amino acids. The CDR3 DNA is TGTGCCAGCAGTAATTTCGGCACTGAAGCTTTCTTT. This encodes CASSNFGTEAFF.

The chain has TRBV7-9 and TRBJ2-3; D gene unclear. This CDR3 spans 12 amino acids. The V gene's germline CDR1 is SEHNR and CDR2 FQNEAQ (reference sequence). The CDR3 DNA sequence: TGTGCAGGCGTGGGGAGCACAGATACGCAGTATTTT. Translation: CAGVGSTDTQYF.

The V call is TRBV7-6, the J call TRBJ2-2; 11 bases match TRBD1. The CDR3 is made up of 16 amino acids. Germline CDR1 SGHVS, CDR2 FNYEAQ. V shed 5 bases and J 5 bases; nucleotides not matched to a gene: 7. The CDR3 spells CASSQGQGAGTGELFF. The CDR3 nucleotides are TGTGCCAGCAGCCAAGGACAGGGGGCGGGAACCGGGGAGCTGTTTTTT. The full variable domain, its missing parts supplied by reference TRBV7-6 and TRBJ2-2, is GAGVSQSPRYKVTKRGQDVALRCDPISGHVSLYWYRQALGQGPEFLTYFNYEAQQDKSGLPNDRFSAERPEGSISTLTIQRTEQRDSAMYRCASSQGQGAGTGELFFGEGSRLTVL.

V gene TRBV30 combines with J gene TRBJ2-3, with TRBD1 identical over 7 bases. The CDR3 spans 14 residues. The germline V gene has CDR1 GTSNPN and CDR2 SVGIG (reference sequence). V trimming: 0 bases; J trimming: 4 bases; junction bases outside the gene matches: 4. The CDR3 spells CAWSVRGPSDTQYF. For the CDR3, the DNA is TGTGCCTGGAGTGTGAGGGGGCCTTCAGATACGCAGTATTTT. Complete variable domain (other parts from reference TRBV30 and TRBJ2-3): SQTIHQWPATLVQPVGSPLSLECTVEGTSNPNLYWYRQAAGRGLQLLFYSVGIGQISSEVPQNLSASRPQDRQFILSSKKLLLSDSGFYLCAWSVRGPSDTQYFGPGTRLTVL.

V and J are TRBV5-1 and TRBJ2-1; 8 bases are a match to TRBD2. CDR1 is SGHRS and CDR2 is YFSETQ in the germline V gene. This CDR3 contains 15 residues. The V segment lost 4 bases and the J segment 1 base; nucleotides outside the gene matches: 4. CDR3 in DNA: TGCGCCAGCAGCCTTAGCGGGGATTCCTACAATGAGCAGTTCTTC. Translation gives CASSLSGDSYNEQFF.

V usage is TRBV19 and J usage is TRBJ2-7; D may be TRBD1 or TRBD2 (5 bases each). V dropped 1 base and J dropped 8 bases, with 12 bases sitting between them. CDR3 length equals 13 residues. Germline CDR1 and CDR2: LNHDA and SQIVND (reference sequence). The DNA of the CDR3 is TGTGCCAGTAGTATAGTGGGGACGGGACAGCAGTACTTC. The encoded protein is CASSIVGTGQQYF. The full variable domain, its missing parts supplied by reference TRBV19 and TRBJ2-7, is DGGITQSPKYLFRKEGQNVTLSCEQNLNHDAMYWYRQDPGQGLRLIYYSQIVNDFQKGDIAEGYSVSREKKESFPLTVTSAQKNPTAFYLCASSIVGTGQQYFGPGTRLTVT.

The chain has TRBV3-1 and TRBJ1-5, with 7 nucleotides matching TRBD1. V was clipped by 5 bases and J by 2 bases; unmatched bases: 9. CDR1 is LGHDT, CDR2 YNNKEL, per germline (reference sequence). CDR3 length equals 16 residues. The CDR3 sequence: CASSTSEGAGNQPQHF. The CDR3 nucleotides read TGTGCCAGCAGCACCAGCGAGGGGGCCGGCAATCAGCCCCAGCATTTT.

V usage is TRBV4-3 and J usage is TRBJ2-7; no clear D. The CDR3 totals 13 residues. Looked up from germline, CDR1 is LGHNA and CDR2 is YSLEER. V was clipped by 3 bases and J by 6 bases, with 12 bases between them. CDR3 nucleotide sequence: TGCGCCAGCAGCCAGGATACAGATACCGAGCAGTACTTC. This encodes CASSQDTDTEQYF.

The chain is built from TRBV3-1 and TRBJ1-2; 7 bases align to TRBD1. Germline V gives CDR1 LGHDT, CDR2 YNNKEL (reference sequence). Losses at the gene ends were 4 bases for V and 4 bases for J; bases not matched to a gene: 9. The CDR3 runs to 15 residues. The CDR3 DNA is TGTGCCAGCAGCCTTCTGGACAGGCCCACCTATGGCTACACCTTC. Protein: CASSLLDRPTYGYTF.

V usage is TRBV5-4 and J usage is TRBJ2-7; 11 positions agree with TRBD2. Unmatched junction bases numbered 11, after V lost 2 bases and J lost 7 bases. The CDR3 has 16 amino acids. Germline CDR1 and CDR2: SGHNT and YYREEE (reference sequence). CDR3 coding DNA: TGTGCCAGCAGCTTTCGGATAGCGGGAGGGAGTAGGGAGCAGTACTTC. Translation: CASSFRIAGGSREQYF.

This rearrangement joins TRBV28 to TRBJ1-5, with D tentatively TRBD1 (6 bases). Trimming took off 5 bases at V and 2 bases at J, with 16 bases between the two ends. The length of the CDR3 is 16 residues. CDR1 and CDR2 (germline): MDHEN, SYDVKM. The DNA of the CDR3 is TGTGCCAGCAGTCCCGCACAGGGTTCGGGCAATCAGCCCCAGCATTTT. It yields the protein CASSPAQGSGNQPQHF. Together with reference TRBV28 and TRBJ1-5, the CDR3 gives the full variable domain: DVKVTQSSRYLVKRTGEKVFLECVQDMDHENMFWYRQDPGLGLRLIYFSYDVKMKEKGDIPEGYSVSREKKERFSLILESASTNQTSMYLCASSPAQGSGNQPQHFGDGTRLSIL.

This clonotype was seen only once. V and J are TRBV18 and TRBJ2-1; 14 positions agree with TRBD2. The CDR3 runs to 21 residues. The V gene end was trimmed by 4 bases and the J gene end by 5 bases; junction bases not matched to a gene: 19. Germline CDR1 KGHSH, CDR2 LQKENI. For the CDR3, the DNA is TGTGCCAGCTCACTACCCAAAGTTTCCGGGACTAGCGGGAGAATCGACAATGAGCAGTTCTTC. This gives the protein CASSLPKVSGTSGRIDNEQFF.

The chain uses TRBV9 and TRBJ1-3, with 8 bases that match TRBD1. Per the germline V gene, CDR1 is SGDLS and CDR2 is YYNGEE. This CDR3 is built from 16 residues. V was pared by 0 bases and J by 4 bases, with 6 bases of the junction left unmatched. The CDR3 region has the DNA TGTGCCAGCAGCGTAGCGGCAGGGGGCGAAGGAAACACCATATATTTT. Its protein product is CASSVAAGGEGNTIYF.

The chain is built from TRBV6-5 and TRBJ2-3, with D hard to call. From germline, CDR1 is MNHEY and CDR2 SVGAGI. V was shortened by 0 bases and J by 1 base, with 11 bases between the two germline ends. There are 16 residues in the CDR3. DNA of the CDR3: TGTGCCAGCAGTTACTCTCATGAGACTGGCACAGATACGCAGTATTTT. Encoded protein: CASSYSHETGTDTQYF.

The rearrangement joins TRBV19 to TRBJ2-1; TRBD2 matches 8 bases. In germline, CDR1 is LNHDA, CDR2 SQIVND (reference sequence). The trim removed 8 bases at V and 5 bases at J, leaving 8 bases unmatched. The CDR3 is made up of 14 amino acids. The CDR3 nucleotides are TGTGCCAGTCTAAGCGGGAGAGGAAACAATGAGCAGTTCTTC. This encodes CASLSGRGNNEQFF.

This clonotype was seen once. CDR3 residues: CASSIVTGAGDTQYF. The CDR3 DNA reads TGTGCCAGTAGTATTGTGACTGGGGCGGGAGATACGCAGTATTTT. The chain joins TRBV19 to TRBJ2-3, with D perhaps matching TRBD1 or TRBD2 (5 bases each). The CDR3 totals 15 residues. Germline CDR1 is LNHDA and CDR2 is SQIVND (reference sequence). V was pared by 3 bases and J by 5 bases, with 15 bases between. Using reference TRBV19 and TRBJ2-3 for the parts outside the CDR3, the full variable domain is DGGITQSPKYLFRKEGQNVTLSCEQNLNHDAMYWYRQDPGQGLRLIYYSQIVNDFQKGDIAEGYSVSREKKESFPLTVTSAQKNPTAFYLCASSIVTGAGDTQYFGPGTRLTVL.

The CDR3 region is CASILVRAHSGANVLTF. Written as DNA, the CDR3 is TGTGCCAGCATCCTAGTCAGGGCCCACTCTGGGGCCAACGTCCTGACTTTC. The rearrangement uses TRBV7-8 and TRBJ2-6, with D perhaps matching TRBD1 (5 bases). The germline V gene has CDR1 SGHVS and CDR2 FQNEAQ. The V and J ends lost 7 bases and 0 bases respectively, with 16 bases between them. The CDR3 is 17 residues long.

This clonotype has only one observation. CDR3 nucleotides: TGTGCCAGCAGTTTCGTAGGCTCCTACAATGAGCAGTTCTTC. It translates to CASSFVGSYNEQFF. The chain joins TRBV27 to TRBJ2-1, with D hard to call. CDR3 length: 14 residues. Germline V lookup: CDR1 MNHEY, CDR2 SMNVEV (reference sequence). V lost 3 bases and J lost 0, with 6 bases in between.

The rearrangement links TRBV2 to TRBJ2-3, with 7 bases identical to TRBD2. From germline, CDR1 is SNHLY and CDR2 FYNNEI. This CDR3 spans 16 amino acids. Trimming at V came to 2 bases and at J to 2 bases, leaving 7 bases not matched to a gene. CDR3: CASSEYVGGNTDTQYF. The CDR3 DNA is TGTGCCAGCAGTGAATATGTGGGAGGGAACACAGATACGCAGTATTTT. Full variable domain (outside the CDR3, taken from reference TRBV2 and TRBJ2-3): EPEVTQTPSHQVTQMGQEVILRCVPISNHLYFYWYRQILGQKVEFLVSFYNNEISEKSEIFDDQFSVERPDGSNFTLKIRSTKLEDSAMYFCASSEYVGGNTDTQYFGPGTRLTVL.

In this sample, this clonotype turned up once. The CDR3 loop reads CSVLTEAYEQYF. The CDR3 DNA reads TGCAGCGTACTCACGGAGGCCTACGAGCAGTACTTC. The chain couples TRBV29-1 to TRBJ2-7, with D possibly TRBD2 on 5 matching bases. The ends were cut back, 6 bases at V and 2 bases at J, with 11 bases in the middle. The CDR3 is 12 residues long. The V gene's germline CDR1 is SQVTM and CDR2 ANQGSEA.